These 21 T cell receptor beta chains share one sample of origin, sequenced in a study of OX40 agonist ivuxolimab in advanced cancers. The library was built by means of the immunoSEQ multiplex PCR assay. TCRdb provides this immuneACCESS table in a form limited to in-frame rearrangements. Some clones are lacking; in checked studies, under half of them reflect an unresolved V gene, and why the rest are absent is not known. Across this sample there are tens of thousands of clones, with about 87% seen only once. 0.67% of the sample goes to the ten largest clones. The sequences come from CD4+ or CD8+ T cells sorted from blood, collected in a trial of the OX40 agonist ivuxolimab. The receptors were sampled from an adult with an advanced solid tumor such as melanoma, head and neck, liver or kidney cancer.

V is TRBV5-4 and J is TRBJ2-3; D is uncertain. This CDR3 contains 14 residues. Trimming removed 2 bases from V and 2 bases from J, with 9 bases in between. Per the germline V gene, CDR1 is SGHNT and CDR2 is YYREEE (reference sequence). CDR3 loop: CASSFGDPTDTQYF. CDR3 DNA: TGTGCCAGCAGCTTTGGAGACCCCACAGATACGCAGTATTTT.

The chain carries TRBV6-1 and TRBJ2-7; D gene unclear. The CDR3 runs to 15 residues. CDR1 is MNHNS and CDR2 is SASEGT in the germline V gene. Trimming left V 3 bases short and J 0 bases short, with 12 bases between. The CDR3 sequence: CASSDRPFSSYEQYF. CDR3 DNA: TGTGCCAGCAGTGATAGGCCCTTCAGCTCCTACGAGCAGTACTTC.

V and J are TRBV19 and TRBJ2-7; maybe TRBD1 (6 bases). CDR1 and CDR2 (germline): LNHDA, SQIVND (reference sequence). The CDR3 has 11 amino acids. The CDR3 DNA reads as TGTGCGTCACAGGGCGCCTACGAGCAGTACTTC. It yields the protein CASQGAYEQYF.

This clone appeared a single time. This rearrangement joins TRBV6-1 to TRBJ1-3; D is undetermined. Germline CDR1 and CDR2: MNHNS and SASEGT. The CDR3 runs to 13 residues. Trimming took 3 bases from V and 2 from J, leaving 5 bases between them. For the CDR3, the DNA is TGTGCCAGCAGTGATAGCGCTGGAAACACCATATATTTT. It encodes CASSDSAGNTIYF.

V is TRBV4-1 and J is TRBJ2-2; TRBD1 might be the D (5 bases). Trimming removed 2 bases from V and 3 bases from J, with 13 bases in between. Germline V gene lookup returns CDR1 MGHRA and CDR2 YSYEKL. The CDR3 is made up of 16 amino acids. Written as DNA, the CDR3 is TGCGCCAGCAGCCAATTTGTCCAGGGCTACACCGGGGAGCTGTTTTTT. Protein: CASSQFVQGYTGELFF.

The genes are TRBV11-2 and TRBJ1-3; D ambiguous. Germline V gene sequence: CDR1 SGHAT, CDR2 FQNNGV. The CDR3 has 15 residues. V dropped 7 bases and J dropped 0 bases, with 13 bases sitting between them. The CDR3 region is CASTTLTFSGNTIYF. The CDR3 nucleotides are TGTGCCAGCACTACACTGACCTTCTCTGGAAACACCATATATTTT.

The V gene is TRBV25-1, the J gene TRBJ1-2; D call uncertain. The CDR3 sequence is 15 residues long. From germline, CDR1 is MGHDK and CDR2 SYGVNS. Between the trimmed V and J ends, which lost 0 bases and 0 bases, there was a span of 8 bases. CDR3 residues: CASSEYNSPNYGYTF. CDR3 DNA sequence: TGTGCCAGCAGTGAATATAACAGCCCTAACTATGGCTACACCTTC.

This clone showed up just a few times. The chain couples TRBV7-6 to TRBJ2-1; D may be TRBD2 (5 bases). Trimming removed 5 bases from V and 2 bases from J, with 16 bases in between. Germline CDR1 and CDR2: SGHVS and FNYEAQ. The CDR3 consists of 16 residues. The CDR3 loop is CASSKRIPGTYNEQFF. The CDR3 coding sequence is TGTGCCAGCAGCAAACGGATCCCGGGGACCTACAATGAGCAGTTCTTC.

The V gene is TRBV21-1, the J gene TRBJ1-1. TRBV21-1 is a recognized pseudogene. CDR3 length: 14 residues. The CDR3 here is CASSKVEGRTEAFF. CDR3 bases: TGTGCCAGCAGCAAAGTGGAGGGGCGCACTGAAGCTTTCTTT.

The chain couples TRBV5-1 to TRBJ1-2; 8 bases are a match to TRBD1. V lost 1 base and J lost 8; bases outside the gene matches: 1. In germline, CDR1 is SGHRS, CDR2 YFSETQ. CDR3 size: 12 residues. CDR3 coding DNA: TGCGCCAGCAGCTTGTCAGGGGGCGGCTACACCTTC. It specifies CASSLSGGGYTF.

The rearrangement uses TRBV2 and TRBJ2-1, with D tentatively TRBD1 or TRBD2 (6 bases each). Germline V gene data show CDR1 as SNHLY and CDR2 as FYNNEI. V shed 8 bases and J shed 5 bases, with 16 bases lying between them. This CDR3 has 14 amino acids. Written as DNA, the CDR3 is TGTGCCAGCCCTAAGGGGGAGGTCCACAATGAGCAGTTCTTC. The encoded protein is CASPKGEVHNEQFF.

V gene TRBV5-4 combines with J gene TRBJ1-4; unclear D gene. The germline V gene has CDR1 SGHNT and CDR2 YYREEE (reference sequence). This CDR3 comprises 13 residues. V lost 4 bases and J 8 bases, leaving 12 bases between the germline ends. The CDR3 loop reads CASSQNSVEKLFF. The DNA for the CDR3 is TGTGCCAGCAGCCAGAATTCTGTCGAAAAACTGTTTTTT.

The chain employs TRBV18 and TRBJ2-1; a weak D match, TRBD2 (6 bases). Germline V gene data show CDR1 as KGHSH and CDR2 as LQKENI. V was shortened by 0 bases and J by 6 bases, with 15 bases between the two germline ends. The CDR3 extends over 16 amino acids. CDR3 DNA: TGTGCCAGCTCACCACCGGACGGGGACTTACTCAATGAGCAGTTCTTC. This codes for CASSPPDGDLLNEQFF. Combining the CDR3 with reference TRBV18 and TRBJ2-1 gives the whole variable domain NAGVMQNPRHLVRRRGQEARLRCSPMKGHSHVYWYRQLPEEGLKFMVYLQKENIIDESGMPKERFSAEFPKEGPSILRIQQVVRGDSAAYFCASSPPDGDLLNEQFFGPGTRLTVL.

This clone was recorded a few times. The rearrangement links TRBV19 to TRBJ1-1; D gene unclear. The length of the CDR3 is 12 residues. Germline V CDR1 and CDR2: LNHDA, SQIVND (reference sequence). Trimming left V 2 bases short and J 6 bases short, with 7 bases between. CDR3 DNA sequence: TGTGCCAGTAGTATAAGGGAATCTGAAGCTTTCTTT. Its translation is CASSIRESEAFF.

The chain recombines TRBV7-3 with TRBJ1-1; D may be TRBD1 (5 bases). Trimming shortened V by 1 base and J by 7 bases, and 13 bases separated the two germline ends. Germline V CDR1 and CDR2: SGHTA, FQGTGA. The CDR3 runs 14 residues. The CDR3: CASSLKVRTREAFF. In DNA, the CDR3 is TGTGCCAGCAGCTTAAAGGTTCGGACACGTGAAGCTTTCTTT.

As to this clone: The junction does not match germline at one end; this may be a read error. The chain joins TRBV7-3 to TRBJ2-3; the match to TRBD1 covers 7 bases. The CDR3 spans 15 residues. Germline V gene sequence: CDR1 SGHTA, CDR2 FQGTGA. The CDR3 DNA follows: TGTGCCAGCAGCCTAACAGGGGCGAGGATAGATACGCAGTATTTT. Translation: CASSLTGARIDTQYF.

This chain links TRBV7-9 with TRBJ2-7; D may be TRBD1 or TRBD2 (5 bases each). The CDR3 contains 13 residues. V dropped 5 bases and J dropped 6 bases, with 14 bases sitting between them. Germline CDR1 is SEHNR and CDR2 is FQNEAQ (reference sequence). The CDR3 nucleotides read TGTGCCAGCAGCCCCAGTGGGGGAGTCGAGCAGTACTTC. It specifies CASSPSGGVEQYF.

CDR3 bases: TGTGCCAGCAGACTCGACAGCCCGAACACTGAAGCTTTCTTT. It translates to CASRLDSPNTEAFF. The J gene is TRBJ1-1, the V gene TRBV28; possible D gene TRBD1, 5 bases. The CDR3 loop spans 14 amino acids. Between the trimmed V and J ends, which lost 6 bases and 1 base, there was a span of 12 bases. CDR1 MDHEN and CDR2 SYDVKM come from the germline V gene.

V is TRBV11-2 and J is TRBJ1-1; D gene uncertain. The CDR3 contains 12 residues. Trimming removed 5 bases at V and 1 base at J, with 5 bases between. Germline lookup yields CDR1 SGHAT and CDR2 FQNNGV. The CDR3 nucleotides read TGTGCCAGCAGCAAGGGGAACACTGAAGCTTTCTTT. It specifies CASSKGNTEAFF. The full variable domain, its missing parts supplied by reference TRBV11-2 and TRBJ1-1, is EAGVAQSPRYKIIEKRQSVAFWCNPISGHATLYWYQQILGQGPKLLIQFQNNGVVDDSQLPKDRFSAERLKGVDSTLKIQPAKLEDSAVYLCASSKGNTEAFFGQGTRLTVV.

V gene TRBV5-1 combines with J gene TRBJ2-1; 8 bases line up with TRBD2. The germline CDR1 and CDR2 sequences are SGHRS and YFSETQ. The CDR3 runs 16 residues. With V trimmed by 0 bases and J by 7 bases, 9 bases remained unmatched. CDR3 coding DNA: TGCGCCAGCAGCTTGGTCCCGGGACTAGGTCGGAATGAGCAGTTCTTC. Translating it yields CASSLVPGLGRNEQFF.

Regarding this clone: An end of the junction differs from the germline gene, which may be a read error. The chain employs TRBV6-1 and TRBJ2-7; D is unresolved. Per the germline V gene, CDR1 is MNHNS and CDR2 is SASEGT. The CDR3 loop spans 16 amino acids. CDR3 nucleotides: TGTGCCATCAGTGAGTCGAGTACCTTACGGCCCTACGAGCAGTACTTC. Protein: CAISESSTLRPYEQYF.